A selection of T cell receptor beta chains follows, all from one sample in a study of human T cells and chemical hapten exposure. MiXCR, applied by TCRdb to the 5' RACE reads, yields one record per CDR3 protein. Of about 140,000 distinct CDR3 sequences in the sample, 3.5% to 5% were seen once. These TCRs come from a female donor in good health. CDR3s include the opening cysteine and the closing phenylalanine or tryptophan. The order of the fields is V gene, clone size, D gene, J gene, CDR3 protein, CDR3 DNA. D genes are given only for firm matches. A clone size is listed for some rows: how often the clone was seen (once, few, many), or a class if it is expanded.

v_gene: TRBV4-3; abundance: many; d_gene: TRBD1; j_gene: TRBJ1-2; CDR3aa: CASSQLTGGYGYTF; CDR3nt: TGCGCCAGCAGCCAGTTGACAGGGGGTTATGGCTACACCTTC
v_gene: TRBV5-1; abundance: many; d_gene: TRBD1; j_gene: TRBJ2-7; CDR3aa: CASNYGTGDDEQYF; CDR3nt: TGCGCCAGCAATTACGGGACAGGGGACGACGAGCAGTACTTC
v_gene: TRBV7-9; abundance: many; d_gene: NA; j_gene: TRBJ1-6; CDR3aa: CASSLVFDYNSPLHF; CDR3nt: TGTGCCAGCAGTTTGGTATTTGACTATAATTCACCCCTCCACTTT
v_gene: TRBV5-4; abundance: many; d_gene: NA; j_gene: TRBJ2-2; CDR3aa: CASSLGRGITGELFF; CDR3nt: TGTGCCAGCAGCTTGGGGAGGGGTATCACCGGGGAGCTGTTTTTT
v_gene: TRBV6-1; abundance: many; d_gene: NA; j_gene: TRBJ1-3; CDR3aa: CASTRPRASGNTIYF; CDR3nt: TGTGCCAGCACCCGTCCCCGGGCCTCTGGAAACACCATATATTTT
v_gene: TRBV28; abundance: NA; d_gene: NA; j_gene: TRBJ1-2; CDR3aa: CAITRGIDYGYTF; CDR3nt: TGTGCCATCACGAGGGGAATAGACTATGGCTACACCTTC
v_gene: TRBV4-2; abundance: NA; d_gene: NA; j_gene: TRBJ1-6; CDR3aa: CASSQVTASYNSPLHF; CDR3nt: TGTGCCAGCAGCCAAGTAACAGCCTCCTATAATTCACCCCTCCACTTT
v_gene: TRBV12-3/TRBV12-4; abundance: few; d_gene: TRBD2; j_gene: TRBJ2-3; CDR3aa: CASSITSGGSTDTQYF; CDR3nt: TGTGCCAGCAGTATAACTAGCGGGGGAAGCACAGATACGCAGTATTTT
v_gene: TRBV20-1; abundance: many; d_gene: NA; j_gene: TRBJ2-5; CDR3aa: CSARGSETQYF; CDR3nt: TGCAGTGCTAGAGGCAGTGAGACCCAGTACTTC
v_gene: TRBV7-2; abundance: few; d_gene: TRBD2; j_gene: TRBJ2-5; CDR3aa: CASSTRTSGGRGGQYF; CDR3nt: TGTGCCAGCAGCACCAGGACTAGCGGGGGGAGGGGTGGCCAGTACTTC
v_gene: TRBV20-1; abundance: many; d_gene: NA; j_gene: TRBJ1-2; CDR3aa: CSARDIMGGAGYTF; CDR3nt: TGCAGTGCTAGAGATATCATGGGGGGAGCTGGCTACACCTTC
v_gene: TRBV6-6; abundance: many; d_gene: TRBD1; j_gene: TRBJ1-6; CDR3aa: CASSYYPTTGGNNNSPLHF; CDR3nt: TGTGCCAGCAGTTACTACCCTACGACAGGGGGCAATAATAATTCACCCCTCCACTTT
v_gene: TRBV6-1; abundance: many; d_gene: NA; j_gene: TRBJ1-4; CDR3aa: CASNRVGANEKLFF; CDR3nt: TGTGCCAGCAACCGCGTGGGGGCTAATGAAAAACTGTTTTTT
v_gene: TRBV11-3; abundance: many; d_gene: NA; j_gene: TRBJ2-5; CDR3aa: CASSLGSPRGETQYF; CDR3nt: TGTGCCAGCAGCTTAGGCAGTCCCCGAGGGGAGACCCAGTACTTC
v_gene: TRBV7-2; abundance: many; d_gene: TRBD2; j_gene: TRBJ2-3; CDR3aa: CASSRGTSGVDTQYF; CDR3nt: TGTGCCAGCAGCCGGGGGACTAGCGGGGTAGATACGCAGTATTTT
v_gene: TRBV7-9; abundance: many; d_gene: NA; j_gene: TRBJ1-6; CDR3aa: CASSSVNGGSPLHF; CDR3nt: TGTGCCAGCAGCTCTGTCAACGGGGGTTCACCCCTCCACTTT
v_gene: TRBV28; abundance: many; d_gene: NA; j_gene: TRBJ1-4; CDR3aa: CASSLPHTTTNEKLFF; CDR3nt: TGTGCCAGCAGTTTACCCCACACGACAACTAATGAAAAACTGTTTTTT
v_gene: TRBV7-2; abundance: NA; d_gene: NA; j_gene: TRBJ1-2; CDR3aa: CASSLEAGRGNDGYTF; CDR3nt: TGTGCCAGCAGCTTAGAGGCAGGGAGGGGGAACGATGGCTACACCTTC
v_gene: TRBV7-2; abundance: few; d_gene: TRBD2; j_gene: TRBJ2-3; CDR3aa: CASSDSGGAPDTQYF; CDR3nt: TGTGCCAGCAGCGATAGCGGGGGGGCCCCAGATACGCAGTATTTT
v_gene: TRBV7-9; abundance: many; d_gene: NA; j_gene: TRBJ1-1; CDR3aa: CASKPRQNLNTEAFF; CDR3nt: TGTGCCAGCAAACCCAGACAGAACCTGAACACTGAAGCTTTCTTT
v_gene: TRBV7-9; abundance: many; d_gene: NA; j_gene: TRBJ1-4; CDR3aa: CASSPSSLDEKLFF; CDR3nt: TGTGCCAGCAGCCCTTCCTCACTGGATGAAAAACTGTTTTTT
v_gene: TRBV29-1; abundance: many; d_gene: NA; j_gene: TRBJ1-5; CDR3aa: CSVRDGGHSNQPQHF; CDR3nt: TGCAGCGTTCGCGACGGTGGCCATAGCAATCAGCCCCAGCATTTT
v_gene: TRBV7-9; abundance: NA; d_gene: NA; j_gene: TRBJ1-6; CDR3aa: CASSPYSTGCRSPLHF; CDR3nt: TGTGCCAGCAGCCCTTACTCGACAGGATGTCGTTCACCCCTCCACTTT
v_gene: TRBV18; abundance: many; d_gene: NA; j_gene: TRBJ1-6; CDR3aa: CASSPIGQRPNPNSPLHF; CDR3nt: TGTGCCAGCTCACCAATTGGACAGAGACCGAACCCTAATTCACCCCTCCACTTT
v_gene: TRBV6-1; abundance: many; d_gene: TRBD2; j_gene: TRBJ2-7; CDR3aa: CASIETGGTYEQYF; CDR3nt: TGTGCCAGCATTGAGACGGGGGGAACTTACGAGCAGTACTTC
v_gene: TRBV3-1; abundance: many; d_gene: TRBD2; j_gene: TRBJ2-1; CDR3aa: CASSRVGLAGIMDEQFF; CDR3nt: TGTGCCAGCAGCCGGGTCGGACTAGCGGGGATTATGGATGAGCAGTTCTTC
v_gene: TRBV6-2/TRBV6-3; abundance: many; d_gene: TRBD2; j_gene: TRBJ2-3; CDR3aa: CASTHGGAGVYTDTQYF; CDR3nt: TGTGCCAGCACCCACGGGGGAGCGGGGGTATACACAGATACGCAGTATTTT
v_gene: TRBV12-3/TRBV12-4; abundance: many; d_gene: NA; j_gene: TRBJ1-1; CDR3aa: CASTQTYIGARNTEAFF; CDR3nt: TGTGCCAGCACCCAAACCTATATAGGGGCGCGGAACACTGAAGCTTTCTTT
v_gene: TRBV12-3/TRBV12-4; abundance: many; d_gene: TRBD1; j_gene: TRBJ1-3; CDR3aa: CASSQPRTGRWDSGNTIYF; CDR3nt: TGTGCCAGCAGTCAACCCCGGACAGGGAGGTGGGACTCTGGAAACACCATATATTTT
v_gene: TRBV11-1; abundance: many; d_gene: TRBD1; j_gene: TRBJ2-4; CDR3aa: CASSHLTLTGTGAKNIQYF; CDR3nt: TGTGCCAGCAGCCATCTGACACTGACCGGGACAGGGGCCAAAAACATTCAGTACTTC